This T cell receptor (beta chain) was recorded in a study of CD8 T cells in ankylosing spondylitis. Germline lookup yields CDR1 MRHNA and CDR2 SNTAGT. V was pared by 5 bases and J by 5 bases, with 5 bases of the junction left unmatched. The CDR3 runs to 13 residues. MiXCR, applied by TCRdb to the 5' RACE reads, yields one record per CDR3 protein. The top ten hold around 0.51% of the sample, which has around 890,000 distinct CDR3 sequences, 12% seen once. About this clonotype itself: Antigen: not known.

Study-level points and caveats: Under 10 highly homologous variants formed a TCR beta motif that appeared characteristic of ankylosing spondylitis blood. According to the report, clones linked to the disease were significantly enriched in matched synovial fluid samples taken from ankylosing spondylitis patients.

The origin of this receptor is a male donor with ankylosing spondylitis. Sequences were obtained from blood, either unsorted or a sorted T cell fraction (not recorded which). The V gene is TRBV6-4, the J gene TRBJ2-5; 7 positions agree with TRBD2. DNA for the CDR3: TGTGCCAGCAGTCGGGGACTACGCGAGACCCAGTACTTC. It yields the protein CASSRGLRETQYF.